The entry below gives a single T cell receptor beta chain sequence along with its context. Its specificity is not known. Germline assignment: CDR1 MNHNS and CDR2 SASEGT. CDR3 length: 13 amino acids. The trim removed 1 base at V and 9 bases at J, leaving 3 bases unmatched. This specimen belongs to a study of cytomegalovirus exposure and HLA in healthy donors. Overall study results and limits: According to the study, 150 to 200 TCR beta chains were cytomegalovirus-associated. As confirmed in vitro, three CMV-associated chains were specific for CMV antigens. Whilst most TCR sequences proved rare, a subset of public TCRs occurred across many donors.

Separate from the roughly 710-subject first cohort, the approximately 130-subject validation cohort was the one that the donors belonged to. Repertoires were generated with immunoSEQ multiplex PCR, while TCRdb's copy carries only in-frame clones and drops some. The data hold approximately 110,000 clones, with around 86% observed a single time. This chain connects TRBV6-1 to TRBJ2-7, with 10 bases fitting TRBD1. Material: PBMCs. The receptor's source is a woman aged 18-29 years in good health and CMV-seropositive. CDR3: CASSEVRTGGQYF. Written as DNA, the CDR3 is TGTGCCAGCAGTGAAGTTAGGACAGGGGGGCAGTACTTC.